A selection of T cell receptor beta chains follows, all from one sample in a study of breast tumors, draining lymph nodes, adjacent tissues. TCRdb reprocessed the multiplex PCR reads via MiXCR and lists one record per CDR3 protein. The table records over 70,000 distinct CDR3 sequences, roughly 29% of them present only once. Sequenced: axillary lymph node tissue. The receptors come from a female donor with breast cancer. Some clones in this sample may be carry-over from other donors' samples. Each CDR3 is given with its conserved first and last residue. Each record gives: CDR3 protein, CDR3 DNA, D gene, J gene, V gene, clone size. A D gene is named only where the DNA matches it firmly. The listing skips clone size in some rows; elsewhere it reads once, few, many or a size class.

CDR3: CASSIDDAEYNEQFF
DNA: TGTGCCAGTAGTATAGACGACGCGGAGTACAATGAGCAGTTCTTC
D: .
J: TRBJ2-1
V: TRBV19
size: many

CDR3: CSARRRDELFF
DNA: TGCAGTGCTAGGCGGCGGGATGAGCTGTTTTTT
D: .
J: TRBJ2-2
V: TRBV20-1
size: once

CDR3: CASSEAFGDTQYF
DNA: TGTGCCAGCAGTGAAGCGTTCGGGGATACGCAGTATTTT
D: .
J: TRBJ2-3
V: TRBV6-1
size: many

CDR3: CASSSRTSGSNNEQFF
DNA: TGTGCCAGCAGTTCACGAACTAGCGGGAGCAACAATGAGCAGTTCTTC
D: TRBD2
J: TRBJ2-1
V: TRBV6-6
size: many

CDR3: CASSQGATRGNEQFF
DNA: TGCGCCAGCAGCCAAGGAGCGACAAGGGGGAATGAGCAGTTCTTC
D: .
J: TRBJ2-1
V: TRBV4-3
size: many

CDR3: CASSFIGGGYEQYF
DNA: TGTGCCAGCAGCTTTATTGGCGGGGGTTACGAGCAGTACTTC
D: TRBD2
J: TRBJ2-7
V: TRBV5-6
size: many

CDR3: CASSLGTGRRLQETQYF
DNA: TGTGCCAGCAGCTTAGGGACTGGGAGGAGGCTCCAAGAGACCCAGTACTTC
D: .
J: TRBJ2-5
V: TRBV7-9
size: many

CDR3: CASSPSRRPNTGELFF
DNA: TGTGCCAGCAGCCCGAGCAGGAGACCGAACACCGGGGAGCTGTTTTTT
D: .
J: TRBJ2-2
V: TRBV27
size: .

CDR3: CSAPSGGRGVDTQYF
DNA: TGCAGTGCTCCCTCGGGAGGACGGGGGGTAGATACGCAGTATTTT
D: TRBD2
J: TRBJ2-3
V: TRBV20-1
size: many

CDR3: CASSLGPGQPYNEQFF
DNA: TGTGCCAGCAGCTTAGGGCCAGGCCAACCCTACAATGAGCAGTTCTTC
D: .
J: TRBJ2-1
V: TRBV7-6
size: many

CDR3: CASSPSTSARFYEQYF
DNA: TGTGCCAGCAGCCCTTCGACTAGCGCGAGATTTTACGAGCAGTACTTC
D: TRBD2
J: TRBJ2-7
V: TRBV11-2
size: .

CDR3: CASSIAGTGEYGYTF
DNA: TGTGCCAGTAGTATAGCCGGGACTGGAGAATATGGCTACACCTTC
D: .
J: TRBJ1-2
V: TRBV19
size: many

CDR3: CASSAYSGPYNEQFF
DNA: TGTGCCAGCAGCGCTTACAGCGGGCCCTACAATGAGCAGTTCTTC
D: .
J: TRBJ2-1
V: TRBV6-4
size: many

CDR3: CASSSFGEDTQYF
DNA: TGTGCCAGCAGCTCCTTTGGCGAGGATACGCAGTATTTT
D: .
J: TRBJ2-3
V: TRBV9
size: many

CDR3: CASKRTSLNTGELFF
DNA: TGTGCCAGCAAGAGGACTAGCCTGAACACCGGGGAGCTGTTTTTT
D: TRBD2
J: TRBJ2-2
V: TRBV6-1
size: many

CDR3: CASSVGYRLPEELFF
DNA: TGTGCCAGCAGCGTAGGGTATCGGCTCCCGGAGGAGCTGTTTTTT
D: .
J: TRBJ2-2
V: TRBV9
size: many

CDR3: CASSFAERSYSGDTIYF
DNA: TGTGCCAGCAGCTTTGCGGAACGGAGTTACTCTGGAGACACCATATATTTT
D: .
J: TRBJ1-3
V: TRBV11-2
size: .

CDR3: CASSLMAGTTDTQYF
DNA: TGTGCCAGCAGCTTAATGGCGGGCACCACAGATACGCAGTATTTT
D: .
J: TRBJ2-3
V: TRBV7-2
size: many

CDR3: CASSVAPQDRNLSYEQYF
DNA: TGTGCCAGCAGCGTAGCCCCCCAGGACAGAAACCTATCCTACGAGCAGTACTTC
D: .
J: TRBJ2-7
V: TRBV9
size: .

CDR3: CASRLLQGAGNQPQHF
DNA: TGTGCCAGCAGGCTATTACAGGGGGCAGGCAATCAGCCCCAGCATTTT
D: TRBD1
J: TRBJ1-5
V: TRBV28
size: many

CDR3: CASSFLDRPHYGYTF
DNA: TGTGCCAGCAGCTTTTTAGACAGACCTCACTATGGCTACACCTTC
D: .
J: TRBJ1-2
V: TRBV5-6
size: many

CDR3: CSGQGKFDESYF
DNA: TGCAGTGGACAGGGGAAGTTTGACGAGTCGTACTTC
D: TRBD1
J: TRBJ2-7
V: TRBV20-1
size: .

CDR3: CASSKKTQLRYEQYF
DNA: TGTGCCAGCAGCAAAAAGACACAGCTCCGATACGAGCAGTACTTC
D: .
J: TRBJ2-7
V: TRBV6-9
size: .

CDR3: CATSDTQGSGANVLTF
DNA: TGTGCCACCAGTGACACACAGGGATCTGGGGCCAACGTCCTGACTTTC
D: .
J: TRBJ2-6
V: TRBV24-1
size: many

CDR3: CASSQEAGSPLHF
DNA: TGTGCCAGCAGCCAAGAGGCCGGTTCACCCCTCCACTTT
D: .
J: TRBJ1-6
V: TRBV3-1
size: many

CDR3: CASRPGLAGPASTDTQYF
DNA: TGTGCCAGCAGACCGGGACTAGCGGGACCTGCTAGCACAGATACGCAGTATTTT
D: TRBD2
J: TRBJ2-3
V: TRBV6-5
size: .

CDR3: CASSVDTSGSTDTQYF
DNA: TGTGCCAGCAGCGTAGACACTAGCGGGAGCACAGATACGCAGTATTTT
D: TRBD2
J: TRBJ2-3
V: TRBV9
size: .

CDR3: CTSSEEWTSISTDTQYF
DNA: TGTACCAGCAGCGAAGAGTGGACTAGCATCTCCACAGATACGCAGTATTTT
D: TRBD2
J: TRBJ2-3
V: TRBV3-1
size: .

CDR3: CASSQSSGAQYF
DNA: TGTGCCAGCAGCCAAAGTTCGGGGGCCCAGTACTTC
D: .
J: TRBJ2-5
V: TRBV7-9
size: many